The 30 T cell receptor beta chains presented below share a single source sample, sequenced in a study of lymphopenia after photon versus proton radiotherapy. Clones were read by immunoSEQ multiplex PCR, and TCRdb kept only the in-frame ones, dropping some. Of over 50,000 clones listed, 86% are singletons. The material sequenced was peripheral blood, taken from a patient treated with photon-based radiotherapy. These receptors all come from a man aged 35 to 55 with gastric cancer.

The CDR3 region has the DNA TGTGCCAGTAGTATAGATGGGGCGAACACTGAAGCTTTCTTT. As protein: CASSIDGANTEAFF. This rearrangement joins TRBV19 to TRBJ1-1; TRBD1 might be the D (5 bases). The CDR3 covers 14 residues. Germline CDR1 and CDR2: LNHDA and SQIVND (reference sequence). Between the trimmed V and J ends, which lost 0 bases and 1 base, there was a span of 6 bases.

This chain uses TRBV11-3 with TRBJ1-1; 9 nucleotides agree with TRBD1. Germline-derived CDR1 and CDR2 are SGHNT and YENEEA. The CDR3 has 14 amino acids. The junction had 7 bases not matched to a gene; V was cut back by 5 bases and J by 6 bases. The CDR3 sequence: CASSPTGGLAEAFF. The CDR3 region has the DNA TGTGCCAGCAGCCCGACAGGGGGGTTAGCTGAAGCTTTCTTT.

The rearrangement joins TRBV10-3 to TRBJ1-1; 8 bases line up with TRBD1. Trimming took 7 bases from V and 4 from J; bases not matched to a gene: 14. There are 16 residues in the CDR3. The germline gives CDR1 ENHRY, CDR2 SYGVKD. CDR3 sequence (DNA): TGTGCCATCACCCCCCTAGCAGGGGGCACGGGCACTGAAGCTTTCTTT. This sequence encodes CAITPLAGGTGTEAFF.

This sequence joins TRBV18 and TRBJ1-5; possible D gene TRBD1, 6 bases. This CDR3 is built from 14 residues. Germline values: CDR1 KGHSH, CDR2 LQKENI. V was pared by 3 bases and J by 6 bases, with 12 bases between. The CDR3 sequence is CASSPLGGRQPQHF. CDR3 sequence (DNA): TGTGCCAGCTCACCCCTTGGGGGGCGTCAGCCCCAGCATTTT.

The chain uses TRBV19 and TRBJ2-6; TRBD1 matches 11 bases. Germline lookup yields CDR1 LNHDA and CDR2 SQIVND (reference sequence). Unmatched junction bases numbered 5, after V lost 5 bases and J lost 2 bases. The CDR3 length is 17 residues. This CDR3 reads CASSSGTGGPGANVLTF. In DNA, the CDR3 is TGTGCCAGTAGTTCCGGGACAGGGGGTCCTGGGGCCAACGTCCTGACTTTC.

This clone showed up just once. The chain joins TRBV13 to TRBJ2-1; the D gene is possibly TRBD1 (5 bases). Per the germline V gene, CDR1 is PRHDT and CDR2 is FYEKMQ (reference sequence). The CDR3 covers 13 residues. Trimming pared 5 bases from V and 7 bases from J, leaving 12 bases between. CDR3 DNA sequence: TGTGCCAGCAGCGCCAACAGGAAAAATGAGCAGTTCTTC. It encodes CASSANRKNEQFF.

CDR3 in DNA: TGCGCCAGCAGCCTCAGGAACGGAGCCCAAAATAGTTCACCCCTCCACTTT. Amino acids: CASSLRNGAQNSSPLHF. The chain employs TRBV4-3 and TRBJ1-6; D remains unclear. Germline assignment: CDR1 LGHNA and CDR2 YSLEER. V gave up 4 bases and J gave up 9 bases, with 22 bases separating them. The CDR3 is made up of 17 amino acids.

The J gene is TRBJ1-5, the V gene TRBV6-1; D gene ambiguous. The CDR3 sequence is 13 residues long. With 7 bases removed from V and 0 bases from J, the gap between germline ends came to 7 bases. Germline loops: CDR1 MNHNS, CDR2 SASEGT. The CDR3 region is CASNHFSNQPQHF. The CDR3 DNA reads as TGTGCCAGCAACCATTTTAGCAATCAGCCCCAGCATTTT.

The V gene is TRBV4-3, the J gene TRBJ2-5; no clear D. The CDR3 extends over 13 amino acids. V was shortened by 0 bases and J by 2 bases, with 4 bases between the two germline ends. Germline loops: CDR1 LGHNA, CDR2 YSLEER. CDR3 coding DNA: TGCGCCAGCAGCCAAGATTGGCAAGAGACCCAGTACTTC. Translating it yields CASSQDWQETQYF.

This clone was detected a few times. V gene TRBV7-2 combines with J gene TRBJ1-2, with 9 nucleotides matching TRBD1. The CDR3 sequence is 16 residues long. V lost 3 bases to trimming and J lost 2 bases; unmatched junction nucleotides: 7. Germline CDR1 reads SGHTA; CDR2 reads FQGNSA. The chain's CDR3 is CASSFTQGAMNYGYTF. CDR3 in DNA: TGTGCCAGCAGCTTTACACAGGGGGCGATGAACTATGGCTACACCTTC.

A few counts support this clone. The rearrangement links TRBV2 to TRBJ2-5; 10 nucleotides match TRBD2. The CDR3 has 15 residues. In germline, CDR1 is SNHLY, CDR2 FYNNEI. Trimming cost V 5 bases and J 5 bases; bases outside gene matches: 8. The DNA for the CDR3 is TGTGCCAGCAGTACGGAGCGGGGGGGCGTGGAGACCCAGTACTTC. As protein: CASSTERGGVETQYF.

The CDR3, as DNA: TGTGCCAGTAGCTTCGAATGGGACGAGACTCCGAATCTCAGCTCCTATAATTCACCCCTCCACTTT. Translated, it gives CASSFEWDETPNLSSYNSPLHF. This chain links TRBV19 with TRBJ1-6; D possibly corresponds to TRBD1 (5 bases). Deletions cut 6 bases from V and 0 bases from J, with 30 bases between. Germline-derived CDR1 and CDR2 are LNHDA and SQIVND (reference sequence). The CDR3 is 22 amino acids.

This CDR3 is CASRPGPSAYNEQFF. CDR3 sequence (DNA): TGTGCCAGCCGGCCGGGGCCGAGCGCCTACAATGAGCAGTTCTTC. J is TRBJ2-1 and V is TRBV2; D tentatively fits TRBD1 or TRBD2 (5 bases each). Trimming removed 8 bases from V and 2 bases from J, with 16 bases in between. Germline V gene sequence: CDR1 SNHLY, CDR2 FYNNEI. CDR3 size: 15 residues.

Here the CDR3 reads CSVDRSRGTEAFF. CDR3 bases: TGCAGCGTTGACCGGTCCCGGGGAACTGAAGCTTTCTTT. The chain combines TRBV29-1 with TRBJ1-1; D not resolved. This CDR3 is 13 amino acids long. Trimming shortened V by 3 bases and J by 5 bases, and 13 bases separated the two germline ends. Germline CDR1 SQVTM, CDR2 ANQGSEA.

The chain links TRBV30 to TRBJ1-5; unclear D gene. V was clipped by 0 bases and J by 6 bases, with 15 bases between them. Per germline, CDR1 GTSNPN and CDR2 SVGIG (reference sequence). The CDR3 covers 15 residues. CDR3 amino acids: CAWSVLNKVGQPQHF. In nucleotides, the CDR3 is TGTGCCTGGAGTGTACTCAATAAGGTTGGTCAGCCCCAGCATTTT.

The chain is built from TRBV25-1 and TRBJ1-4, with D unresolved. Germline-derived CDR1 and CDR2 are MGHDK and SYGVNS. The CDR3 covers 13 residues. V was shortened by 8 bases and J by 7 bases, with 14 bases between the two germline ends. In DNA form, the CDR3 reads TGTGCCAGCCGACCCGAAGGTGGTGAAAAACTGTTTTTT. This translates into CASRPEGGEKLFF.

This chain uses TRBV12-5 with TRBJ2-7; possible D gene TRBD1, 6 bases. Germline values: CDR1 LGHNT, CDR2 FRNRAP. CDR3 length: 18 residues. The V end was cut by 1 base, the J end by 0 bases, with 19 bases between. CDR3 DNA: TGTGCTAGTGGTTTGGACCCCTCCGGGACACTAAGCTCCTACGAGCAGTACTTC. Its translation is CASGLDPSGTLSSYEQYF.

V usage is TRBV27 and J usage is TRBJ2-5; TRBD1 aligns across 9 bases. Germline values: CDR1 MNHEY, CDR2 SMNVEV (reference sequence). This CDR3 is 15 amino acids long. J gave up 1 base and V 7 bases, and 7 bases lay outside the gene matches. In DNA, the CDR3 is TGTGCCAGCAAAACTGGACAGGGGACCCAAGAGACCCAGTACTTC. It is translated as CASKTGQGTQETQYF.

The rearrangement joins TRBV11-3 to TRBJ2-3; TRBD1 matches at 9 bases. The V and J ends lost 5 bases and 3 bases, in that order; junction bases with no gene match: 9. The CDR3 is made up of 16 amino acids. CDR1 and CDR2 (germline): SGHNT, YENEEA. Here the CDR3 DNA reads TGTGCCAGCAGCAGGAGGGGGACAGGGCTAACAGATACGCAGTATTTT. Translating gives CASSRRGTGLTDTQYF.

The CDR3 DNA is TGTGCCAGCAGCCCGGGGGGATTGAGTCAGTTCTTC. Its protein product is CASSPGGLSQFF. This chain connects TRBV7-9 to TRBJ2-1; 7 bases are shared with TRBD2. The CDR3 length is 12 residues. Germline V gene sequence: CDR1 SEHNR, CDR2 FQNEAQ (reference sequence). The V segment lost 5 bases and the J segment 13 bases; nucleotides outside the gene matches: 8.

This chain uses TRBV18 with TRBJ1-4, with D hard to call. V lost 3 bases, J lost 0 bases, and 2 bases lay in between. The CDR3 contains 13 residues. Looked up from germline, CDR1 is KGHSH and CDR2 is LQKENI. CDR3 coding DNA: TGTGCCAGCTCACCCCCAACTAATGAAAAACTGTTTTTT. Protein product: CASSPPTNEKLFF.

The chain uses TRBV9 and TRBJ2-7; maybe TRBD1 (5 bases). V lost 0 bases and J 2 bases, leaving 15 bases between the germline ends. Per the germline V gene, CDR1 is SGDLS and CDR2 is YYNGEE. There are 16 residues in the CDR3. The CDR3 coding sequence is TGTGCCAGCAGCGTAGGAATAGGGGCCTCCACCTACGAGCAGTACTTC. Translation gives CASSVGIGASTYEQYF.

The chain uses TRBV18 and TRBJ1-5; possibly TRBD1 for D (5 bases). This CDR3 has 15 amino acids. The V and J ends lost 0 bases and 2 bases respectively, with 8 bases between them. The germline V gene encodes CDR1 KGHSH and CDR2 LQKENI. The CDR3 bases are TGTGCCAGCTCACCACCAACGACAGGCAATCAGCCCCAGCATTTT. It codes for CASSPPTTGNQPQHF.

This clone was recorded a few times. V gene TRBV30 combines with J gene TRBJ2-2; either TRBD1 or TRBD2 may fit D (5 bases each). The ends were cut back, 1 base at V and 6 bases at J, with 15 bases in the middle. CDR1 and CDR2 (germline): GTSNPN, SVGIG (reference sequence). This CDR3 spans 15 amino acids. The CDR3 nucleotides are TGTGCCTGGAGTGGAGGGTGGGGGAGAGCCGGGGAGCTGTTTTTT. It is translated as CAWSGGWGRAGELFF.

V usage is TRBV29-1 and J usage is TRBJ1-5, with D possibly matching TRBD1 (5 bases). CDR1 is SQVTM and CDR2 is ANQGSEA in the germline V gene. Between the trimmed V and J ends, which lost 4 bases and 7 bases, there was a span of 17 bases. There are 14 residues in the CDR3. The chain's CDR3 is CSVAGTQGGQPQHF. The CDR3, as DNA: TGCAGCGTTGCCGGGACGCAGGGAGGACAGCCCCAGCATTTT.

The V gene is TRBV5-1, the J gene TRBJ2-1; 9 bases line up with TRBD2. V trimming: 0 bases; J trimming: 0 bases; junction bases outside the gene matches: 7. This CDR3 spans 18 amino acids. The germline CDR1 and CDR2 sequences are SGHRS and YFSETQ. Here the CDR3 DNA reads TGCGCCAGCAGCTTGGCCGGGCTAGCGGGGAGCTCCTACAATGAGCAGTTCTTC. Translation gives CASSLAGLAGSSYNEQFF.

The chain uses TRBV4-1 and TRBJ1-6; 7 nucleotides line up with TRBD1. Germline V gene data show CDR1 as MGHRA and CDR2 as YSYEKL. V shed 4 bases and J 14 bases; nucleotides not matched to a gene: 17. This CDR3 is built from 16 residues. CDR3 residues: CASSPSLGQDDQSLHF. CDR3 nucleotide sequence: TGCGCCAGCAGCCCCTCGTTAGGACAGGATGACCAGTCCCTCCACTTT.

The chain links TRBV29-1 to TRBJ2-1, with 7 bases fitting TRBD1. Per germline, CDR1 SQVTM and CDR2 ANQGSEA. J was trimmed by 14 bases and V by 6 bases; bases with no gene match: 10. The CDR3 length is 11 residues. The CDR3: CSVQQGMGEFF. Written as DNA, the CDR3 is TGCAGCGTGCAACAGGGGATGGGGGAGTTCTTC.

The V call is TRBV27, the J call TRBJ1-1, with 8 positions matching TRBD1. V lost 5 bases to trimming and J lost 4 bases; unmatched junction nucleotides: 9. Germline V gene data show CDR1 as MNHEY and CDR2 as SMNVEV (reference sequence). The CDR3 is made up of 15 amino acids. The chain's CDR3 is CASSSRGRGLTEAFF. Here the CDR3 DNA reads TGTGCCAGCAGTAGTCGAGGCAGGGGGCTCACTGAAGCTTTCTTT.

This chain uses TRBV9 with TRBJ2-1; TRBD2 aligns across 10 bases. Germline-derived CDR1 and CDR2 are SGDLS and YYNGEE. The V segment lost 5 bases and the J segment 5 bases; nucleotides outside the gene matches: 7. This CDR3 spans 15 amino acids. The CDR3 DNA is TGTGCCAGCAGTTATAGCGGGGGGTCCGACAATGAGCAGTTCTTC. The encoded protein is CASSYSGGSDNEQFF.